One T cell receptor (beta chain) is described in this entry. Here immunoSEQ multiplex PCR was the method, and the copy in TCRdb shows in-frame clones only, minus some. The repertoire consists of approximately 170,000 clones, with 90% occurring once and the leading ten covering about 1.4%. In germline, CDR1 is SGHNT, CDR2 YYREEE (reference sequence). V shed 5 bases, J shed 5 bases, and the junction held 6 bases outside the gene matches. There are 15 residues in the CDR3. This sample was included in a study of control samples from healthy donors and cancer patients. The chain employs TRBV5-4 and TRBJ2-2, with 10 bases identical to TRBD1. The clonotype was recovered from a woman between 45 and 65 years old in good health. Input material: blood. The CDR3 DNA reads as TGTGCCAGCAGTCGATCGGGACAGGGGACCGGGGAGCTGTTTTTT. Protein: CASSRSGQGTGELFF.